The 10 T cell receptor beta chains below were found in one sample sequenced in a study of shared clonotypes between healthy human individuals. Only in-frame clones appear in the TCRdb table, and some are missing; sequencing was by immunoSEQ multiplex PCR. The table has some 1,600,000 clones, nearly 99% seen once. The source material was naive CD4+ T cells sorted from blood. Subset in this sample: CD45RA+ positively selected. These receptors all come from a man aged 30 to 45 in good health.

CDR3: CASSHTKRGTDTQYF. CDR3 nucleotide sequence: TGTGCCAGCAGCCACACAAAGAGGGGCACAGATACGCAGTATTTT. The chain links TRBV5-4 to TRBJ2-3; weak D call: TRBD2 (5 bases). Germline values: CDR1 SGHNT, CDR2 YYREEE (reference sequence). V was clipped by 4 bases and J by 1 base, with 13 bases between them. This CDR3 has 15 residues.

The V gene is TRBV5-1, the J gene TRBJ2-1, with 9 bases identical to TRBD1. V gave up 0 bases and J gave up 7 bases; unmatched junction bases: 8. The CDR3 runs to 16 residues. From germline, CDR1 is SGHRS and CDR2 YFSETQ. CDR3 nucleotides: TGCGCCAGCAGCTTGGCCGGGACAGGGTATCAGAATGAGCAGTTCTTC. The encoded protein is CASSLAGTGYQNEQFF.

CDR3 bases: TGTGCCAGCAGCTTAAGAGGGCAGGGGGCGAGGACAGATACGCAGTATTTT. Translation gives CASSLRGQGARTDTQYF. The V and J genes are TRBV7-3 and TRBJ2-3; 8 bases fit TRBD1. Germline CDR1 is SGHTA and CDR2 is FQGTGA. Germline trimming cut 1 base from V and 3 bases from J; bases unmatched to any gene: 9. The CDR3 extends over 17 amino acids.

The chain carries TRBV7-9 and TRBJ2-7, with 11 nucleotides matching TRBD2. With 4 bases clipped from V and 1 base from J, the junction kept 3 bases outside the gene matches. Germline values: CDR1 SEHNR, CDR2 FQNEAQ (reference sequence). The length of the CDR3 is 15 residues. CDR3 nucleotides: TGTGCCAGCAGCTCTATAGCGGGAGGGTCCTACGAGCAGTACTTC. It is translated as CASSSIAGGSYEQYF.

The CDR3 region has the DNA TGTGCCAGCAGCTACGCTAGGAGTCAGCCCCAGCATTTT. Translating gives CASSYARSQPQHF. The chain carries TRBV5-6 and TRBJ1-5; D not certain. This CDR3 spans 13 amino acids. Deletions cut 3 bases from V and 6 bases from J, with 10 bases between. The germline V gene has CDR1 SGHDT and CDR2 YYEEEE.

The rearrangement uses TRBV15 and TRBJ2-3; D might be TRBD1 (6 bases). The CDR3 loop spans 18 amino acids. The germline V gene has CDR1 LNHNV and CDR2 YYDKDF (reference sequence). The ends were cut back, 1 base at V and 1 base at J, with 18 bases in the middle. CDR3 residues: CATSRGPLGASGTDTQYF. The CDR3 coding sequence is TGTGCCACCAGCAGAGGTCCCCTGGGGGCGTCGGGCACAGATACGCAGTATTTT.

CDR3 sequence reads: CASRFSGRRSYEQYF. The CDR3, as DNA: TGTGCCAGCAGATTTAGCGGGAGGAGGTCCTACGAGCAGTACTTC. The chain has TRBV27 and TRBJ2-7; TRBD2 agrees at 10 bases. Germline loops: CDR1 MNHEY, CDR2 SMNVEV (reference sequence). This CDR3 comprises 15 residues. The V gene end was trimmed by 6 bases and the J gene end by 1 base; junction bases not matched to a gene: 6.

J is TRBJ2-3 and V is TRBV27; the match to TRBD2 covers 12 bases. Germline trimming cut 3 bases from V and 4 bases from J; bases unmatched to any gene: 11. The CDR3 covers 18 residues. The germline CDR1 and CDR2 sequences are MNHEY and SMNVEV (reference sequence). The CDR3 nucleotides read TGTGCCAGCAGTTTGAGAAAGACTAGCGGGAGTTCTCCAGATACGCAGTATTTT. It translates to CASSLRKTSGSSPDTQYF.

The chain couples TRBV28 to TRBJ2-7, with a weak D call TRBD1 (5 bases). This CDR3 is built from 12 residues. Per the germline V gene, CDR1 is MDHEN and CDR2 is SYDVKM. V shed 10 bases and J shed 6 bases, with 16 bases lying between them. The CDR3 region is CAIGQVQVEQYF. CDR3 bases: TGTGCCATCGGCCAAGTACAGGTCGAGCAGTACTTC.

The chain has TRBV28 and TRBJ2-4; no clear D. Germline V CDR1 and CDR2: MDHEN, SYDVKM. CDR3 size: 12 residues. V was pared by 5 bases and J by 5 bases, with 7 bases between. CDR3 nucleotide sequence: TGTGCCAGCAGTCGTCTTCAAAACATTCAGTACTTC. As protein: CASSRLQNIQYF.